Following are 3 T cell receptor beta chains from one sample sequenced in a study of T-cell reconstitution after alpha-beta-depleted transplantation in children. The TCRbeta library was prepared with unique molecular identifiers. TCRdb redid the calling of the PCR reads with MiXCR, one entry per CDR3 protein. Of 600,000 to 700,000 distinct CDR3 sequences listed, 15% to 20% are singletons. The specimen comprised PBMCs from the stem cell graft donor, sampled from the stem cell graft. Every receptor here comes from a human donor who donated a stem cell graft to a child with acute myeloid leukemia.

This clonotype was picked up a small number of times. This chain connects TRBV25-1 to TRBJ2-2; D unclear. The CDR3 extends over 16 amino acids. Deletions cut 1 base from V and 2 bases from J, with 11 bases between. Germline assignment: CDR1 MGHDK and CDR2 SYGVNS. In DNA, the CDR3 is TGTGCCAGCAGTGAATTTTTCCCCCAAAACACCGGGGAGCTGTTTTTT. Translated: CASSEFFPQNTGELFF.

There are many counts of this clonotype. V is TRBV20-1 and J is TRBJ2-1; D is uncertain. This CDR3 is built from 15 residues. Germline V gene sequence: CDR1 DFQATT, CDR2 SNEGSKA (reference sequence). Between the trimmed V and J ends, which lost 2 bases and 2 bases, there was a span of 13 bases. The CDR3 spells CSARHNQGTYNEQFF. DNA for the CDR3: TGCAGTGCTAGACATAATCAAGGGACCTACAATGAGCAGTTCTTC.

This clonotype has ten or more counts. The chain has TRBV6-5 and TRBJ2-3, with 7 bases aligning to TRBD2. Trimming cost V 4 bases and J 2 bases; bases outside gene matches: 3. The CDR3 has 14 residues. Germline V gene data show CDR1 as MNHEY and CDR2 as SVGAGI. CDR3 bases: TGTGCCAGCAGTTCCCGGGACTACACAGATACGCAGTATTTT. Translated: CASSSRDYTDTQYF.